This record covers a single TCR beta chain. What it binds is unknown. The sample comes from a study of beta chain features in type 1 diabetes. Broader study findings: Type 1 diabetes patients showed a moderate but significant shortening of TCRB CDR3s in all four CD4+ subsets.

All of the isolated RNA was reverse transcribed, so expressed TCRB transcripts were sequenced. The read count averaged about 3.6 million across naive, central memory and regulatory T cell samples. The repertoire was sequenced with immunoSEQ multiplex PCR; TCRdb's copy has only in-frame clones and lacks some. The sample lists 300,000 to 350,000 clones; 15% to 20% were seen once. Germline values: CDR1 GTSNPN, CDR2 SVGIG (reference sequence). This CDR3 contains 15 residues. The trim removed 3 bases at V and 3 bases at J, leaving 8 bases unmatched. The V call is TRBV30, the J call TRBJ1-2, with 9 nucleotides matching TRBD1. The sequence was collected from a woman aged 18-35 years in good health. Input material: naive CD4+ T cells from blood. CDR3 in amino acids: CAWSLTGGGHYGYTF. DNA for the CDR3: TGTGCCTGGAGCCTAACAGGGGGCGGTCACTATGGCTACACCTTC.